The 11 T cell receptor beta chains reported below all come from one sample, sequenced in a study of T cells in Graves' hyperthyroidism and ophthalmopathy. TCR beta CDR3 sequences were amplified from RNA transcripts. HTBI primers drove first-round RT-PCR of the TCR CDR3. TCRdb re-called the multiplex PCR reads with MiXCR, one entry per CDR3 protein. Seen here are some 530,000 distinct CDR3 sequences, roughly 22% observed once, and the top ten hold approximately 49%. The sequenced sample consisted of blood. Receptors were obtained from a woman in her 70s with Graves' ophthalmopathy.

This clonotype showed up just a few times. The chain uses TRBV6-5 and TRBJ2-5; D remains unclear. Trimming cost V 1 base and J 3 bases, with 18 bases left between them. The germline CDR1 and CDR2 sequences are MNHEY and SVGAGI. CDR3 length equals 17 residues. For the CDR3, the DNA is TGTGCCAGCAGTTACTTCCCCACCGTTAGTTTTGAAGAGACCCAGTACTTC. It yields the protein CASSYFPTVSFEETQYF.

As to this clonotype: Sequence at one end of the junction differs from germline and may be a read error. The gene calls are TRBV6-5 and TRBJ1-4; 8 bases map to TRBD1. The V gene's germline CDR1 is MNHEY and CDR2 SVGAGI. This CDR3 is built from 14 residues. As DNA, the CDR3 is TGTGTCAGCAGTTACAGGGGGAAGAATGAAAAACTGTTTTTT. This codes for CVSSYRGKNEKLFF.

This chain links TRBV19 with TRBJ2-5; D is unclear. Per germline, CDR1 LNHDA and CDR2 SQIVND (reference sequence). V was pared by 5 bases and J by 1 base, with 14 bases between. The CDR3 is 15 residues long. DNA for the CDR3: TGTGCCAGTAGTCCAGCGCGAGTGCCCCAAGAGACCCAGTACTTC. This translates into CASSPARVPQETQYF.

This clonotype was counted a few times. The V gene is TRBV30, the J gene TRBJ2-7, with D maybe TRBD1 (6 bases). Germline V lookup: CDR1 GTSNPN, CDR2 SVGIG (reference sequence). The CDR3 consists of 14 residues. Trimming took off 5 bases at V and 5 bases at J, with 19 bases between the two ends. CDR3 sequence (DNA): TGTGCCTGGGAAGGAGGACAGTGGAGCCACGAGCAGTACTTC. Amino acid sequence: CAWEGGQWSHEQYF.

J is TRBJ2-5 and V is TRBV18; 10 bases agree with TRBD2. Germline CDR1 KGHSH, CDR2 LQKENI. The CDR3 covers 16 residues. V lost 1 base and J lost 2; bases outside the gene matches: 4. DNA for the CDR3: TGTGCCAGCTCACCACGGACTAGCGGACAGCAAGAGACCCAGTACTTC. Its translation is CASSPRTSGQQETQYF.

The rearrangement uses TRBV5-5 and TRBJ2-3; D possibly uses TRBD1 or TRBD2 (5 bases each). Germline V lookup: CDR1 SGHKS, CDR2 YYEKEE (reference sequence). The CDR3 covers 14 residues. The V end was cut by 0 bases, the J end by 6 bases, with 11 bases between. CDR3 loop: CASSLVRGRDTQYF. The CDR3 nucleotides read TGTGCCAGCAGCTTGGTGAGGGGAAGGGATACGCAGTATTTT. Filled out from reference TRBV5-5 and TRBJ2-3, the complete variable domain reads DAGVTQSPTHLIKTRGQQVTLRCSPISGHKSVSWYQQVLGQGPQFIFQYYEKEERGRGNFPDRFSARQFPNYSSELNVNALLLGDSALYLCASSLVRGRDTQYFGPGTRLTVL.

This clonotype was picked up a small number of times. The rearrangement joins TRBV27 to TRBJ2-1; TRBD2 matches at 7 bases. J gave up 2 bases and V 7 bases, and 8 bases lay outside the gene matches. Germline V gene data show CDR1 as MNHEY and CDR2 as SMNVEV (reference sequence). This CDR3 is 15 amino acids long. The CDR3 DNA follows: TGTGCCAGCACTTCTCTAGCGGTCACCTACAATGAGCAGTTCTTC. Amino acid sequence: CASTSLAVTYNEQFF.

The V and J genes are TRBV20-1 and TRBJ1-2, with TRBD1 matching over 8 bases. The CDR3 length is 13 residues. V was pared by 5 bases and J by 4 bases, with 6 bases of the junction left unmatched. Germline CDR1 DFQATT, CDR2 SNEGSKA (reference sequence). CDR3 bases: TGCAGTGCTTCCGGGACAGGATCCTATGGCTACACCTTC. Its translation is CSASGTGSYGYTF.

The chain has TRBV5-1 and TRBJ2-5; D tentatively fits TRBD1 or TRBD2 (5 bases each). V was pared by 3 bases and J by 5 bases, with 14 bases between. The CDR3 has 14 amino acids. Germline V gives CDR1 SGHRS, CDR2 YFSETQ. CDR3 in DNA: TGCGCCAGCAGCTACGGGGCTGATGGGGAGACCCAGTACTTC. This encodes CASSYGADGETQYF.

This chain links TRBV20-1 with TRBJ2-5; a possible D gene is TRBD2 (6 bases). Trimming stripped 2 bases from V and 2 bases from J, with 9 bases between. This CDR3 has 13 amino acids. CDR1 and CDR2 from the germline V gene are DFQATT and SNEGSKA (reference sequence). CDR3 in DNA: TGCAGTGCTAGAAGTCTAGCGCAAGAGACCCAGTACTTC. This sequence encodes CSARSLAQETQYF.

This clonotype was observed a handful of times. The rearrangement joins TRBV6-1 to TRBJ2-1; D may be TRBD2 (5 bases). In germline, CDR1 is MNHNS, CDR2 SASEGT. Trimming left V 9 bases short and J 5 bases short, with 20 bases between. The CDR3 covers 15 residues. The CDR3 reads CARRTGRERNNEQFF. CDR3 DNA sequence: TGTGCCAGGAGAACCGGCCGGGAACGCAACAATGAGCAGTTCTTC.